The 23 T cell receptor beta chains below were found in one sample sequenced in a study of cytomegalovirus exposure and HLA in healthy donors. PCR was performed using 60 Vbeta and 13 Jbeta primers. Sequencing used immunoSEQ multiplex PCR; TCRdb keeps in-frame clones, though not all of them. The profile shows around 150,000 clones, roughly 80% of them singletons. Input material: PBMCs. Source of these receptors: a man aged 50 or older in good health and CMV-seropositive.

The V gene is TRBV6-6, the J gene TRBJ2-7; 12 bases are shared with TRBD2. Germline CDR1 and CDR2: MNHNY and SVGAGI (reference sequence). Germline trimming cut 7 bases from V and 8 bases from J; bases unmatched to any gene: 9. The CDR3 runs 14 residues. The CDR3 coding sequence is TGTGCCAGCACCGCGACTAGCGGGAGAATAAAGCAGTACTTC. Translated, it gives CASTATSGRIKQYF.

This chain connects TRBV5-6 to TRBJ1-6, with D uncertain. Trimming shortened V by 2 bases and J by 17 bases, and 14 bases separated the two germline ends. The length of the CDR3 is 12 residues. Per germline, CDR1 SGHDT and CDR2 YYEEEE. CDR3: CASSFGTRVFHF. Here the CDR3 DNA reads TGTGCCAGCAGCTTTGGTACGCGGGTATTCCACTTT.

J is TRBJ1-2 and V is TRBV7-2; the match to TRBD1 covers 9 bases. The trim removed 0 bases at V and 8 bases at J, leaving 7 bases unmatched. Germline V gene lookup returns CDR1 SGHTA and CDR2 FQGNSA. The CDR3 runs to 15 residues. This CDR3 reads CASSLAGGTGSGYTF. The CDR3 region has the DNA TGTGCCAGCAGCTTAGCTGGAGGGACAGGGAGCGGCTACACCTTC.

The chain carries TRBV18 and TRBJ2-5; 7 positions agree with TRBD1. The V gene's germline CDR1 is KGHSH and CDR2 LQKENI. V gave up 6 bases and J gave up 5 bases; unmatched junction bases: 6. The CDR3 runs to 13 residues. DNA for the CDR3: TGTGCCAGCTCCCCAACAGGGGACGAGACCCAGTACTTC. This codes for CASSPTGDETQYF.

About this clone: This sample includes further DNA sequences coding for the same CDR3. V and J are TRBV6-5 and TRBJ1-5, with TRBD1 identical over 7 bases. Losses at the gene ends were 5 bases for V and 2 bases for J; bases not matched to a gene: 3. The CDR3 loop spans 14 amino acids. In germline, CDR1 is MNHEY, CDR2 SVGAGI. The CDR3 reads CASSGQGGNQPQHF. Here the CDR3 DNA reads TGTGCCAGCAGTGGTCAGGGGGGCAATCAGCCCCAGCATTTT.

The chain combines TRBV19 with TRBJ1-4; D unresolved. This CDR3 contains 12 residues. The germline V gene has CDR1 LNHDA and CDR2 SQIVND (reference sequence). V was clipped by 4 bases and J by 8 bases, with 8 bases between them. The chain's CDR3 is CASSRPREKLFF. The CDR3 bases are TGTGCCAGTAGTAGACCGAGGGAAAAACTGTTTTTT.

This chain joins TRBV5-1 and TRBJ1-1, with 9 bases that match TRBD1. Germline trimming cut 4 bases from V and 0 bases from J; bases unmatched to any gene: 4. Germline-derived CDR1 and CDR2 are SGHRS and YFSETQ. This CDR3 is built from 15 residues. CDR3 sequence: CASSAGQGMNTEAFF. CDR3 in DNA: TGCGCCAGCAGCGCCGGACAGGGGATGAACACTGAAGCTTTCTTT.

The chain links TRBV30 to TRBJ1-2, with D possibly TRBD1 on 5 matching bases. Trimming shortened V by 1 base and J by 4 bases, and 7 bases separated the two germline ends. Germline values: CDR1 GTSNPN, CDR2 SVGIG (reference sequence). The CDR3 contains 12 residues. CDR3 sequence reads: CAWSDGGYGYTF. In nucleotides, the CDR3 is TGTGCCTGGAGTGACGGGGGCTATGGCTACACCTTC. Full variable domain (rest looked up from reference TRBV30 and TRBJ1-2): SQTIHQWPATLVQPVGSPLSLECTVEGTSNPNLYWYRQAAGRGLQLLFYSVGIGQISSEVPQNLSASRPQDRQFILSSKKLLLSDSGFYLCAWSDGGYGYTFGSGTRLTVV.

The rearrangement joins TRBV9 to TRBJ2-2; D is possibly TRBD1 (5 bases). With 3 bases removed from V and 4 bases from J, the gap between germline ends came to 10 bases. Germline CDR1 SGDLS, CDR2 YYNGEE. CDR3 length: 14 amino acids. This chain's CDR3 is CASSARQSTGELFF. Here the CDR3 DNA reads TGTGCCAGCAGCGCCCGACAGAGCACCGGGGAGCTGTTTTTT.

V usage is TRBV19 and J usage is TRBJ2-3; D possibly corresponds to TRBD2 (5 bases). Germline V gene lookup returns CDR1 LNHDA and CDR2 SQIVND (reference sequence). The CDR3 totals 15 residues. The V end lost 5 bases, the J end lost 1 base, and 13 bases lay between the germline ends. The CDR3 reads CASSPRLPGTDTQYF. For the CDR3, the DNA is TGTGCCAGTAGTCCCCGACTACCCGGCACAGATACGCAGTATTTT. Using reference TRBV19 and TRBJ2-3 for the parts outside the CDR3, the full variable domain is DGGITQSPKYLFRKEGQNVTLSCEQNLNHDAMYWYRQDPGQGLRLIYYSQIVNDFQKGDIAEGYSVSREKKESFPLTVTSAQKNPTAFYLCASSPRLPGTDTQYFGPGTRLTVL.

The J gene is TRBJ1-5, the V gene TRBV4-2, with a possible D match to TRBD1 (6 bases). The CDR3 covers 15 residues. Germline CDR1 and CDR2: LGHNA and YNFKEQ. V gave up 0 bases and J gave up 10 bases, with 16 bases separating them. The CDR3 nucleotides read TGTGCCAGCAGCCAAGACGGGACACCGTCTCTCCCCCAGCATTTT. Translating gives CASSQDGTPSLPQHF.

The rearrangement links TRBV7-2 to TRBJ2-5, with D perhaps matching TRBD2 (5 bases). The CDR3 covers 14 residues. V was shortened by 7 bases and J by 2 bases, with 14 bases between the two germline ends. Germline loops: CDR1 SGHTA, CDR2 FQGNSA. CDR3 sequence (DNA): TGTGCCAGCACCCCCCCGGGGTCTCAAGAGACCCAGTACTTC. Amino acids: CASTPPGSQETQYF.

There are a few counts of this clone. V usage is TRBV9 and J usage is TRBJ2-7; D possibly corresponds to TRBD2 (6 bases). V lost 3 bases and J 3 bases, leaving 10 bases between the germline ends. The CDR3 is 13 amino acids. Germline V gene data show CDR1 as SGDLS and CDR2 as YYNGEE. The CDR3 nucleotides are TGTGCCAGCAGCGGGGGGGACCACTACGAGCAGTACTTC. Its protein is CASSGGDHYEQYF.

The rearrangement uses TRBV6-6 and TRBJ2-5, with D perhaps TRBD2 (5 bases). The CDR3 is made up of 14 amino acids. V was clipped by 3 bases and J by 2 bases, with 10 bases between them. Germline lookup yields CDR1 MNHNY and CDR2 SVGAGI (reference sequence). CDR3 sequence (DNA): TGTGCCAGCAGTTATGAGAGGGCGCAAGAGACCCAGTACTTC. It yields the protein CASSYERAQETQYF.

A word on this clone: The junction does not match germline at one end; this may be a read error. The rearrangement uses TRBV11-2 and TRBJ2-6; 7 nucleotides line up with TRBD1. From germline, CDR1 is SGHAT and CDR2 FQNNGV. The CDR3 consists of 14 residues. The DNA of the CDR3 is TGTGCCAGCAGCCTGGGACAGACCGCCAACGGCCTGACTTTC. This encodes CASSLGQTANGLTF.

This clone was recorded a few times. The V and J genes are TRBV6-5 and TRBJ2-7, with TRBD2 matching over 7 bases. This CDR3 is built from 14 residues. The V gene's germline CDR1 is MNHEY and CDR2 SVGAGI. The trim removed 5 bases at V and 6 bases at J, leaving 10 bases unmatched. The DNA of the CDR3 is TGTGCCAGCAGTCAAAGCGGGACCCCGGCCGAGCAGTACTTC. Translating gives CASSQSGTPAEQYF.

J is TRBJ2-5 and V is TRBV5-5; 7 bases match TRBD1. This CDR3 is built from 13 residues. Unmatched junction bases numbered 11, after V lost 4 bases and J lost 11 bases. CDR1 and CDR2 from the germline V gene are SGHKS and YYEKEE (reference sequence). Here the CDR3 DNA reads TGTGCCAGCAGCCCCGCATGGGACAGAGAGCAGTACTTC. Translating it yields CASSPAWDREQYF.

The chain joins TRBV29-1 to TRBJ2-3; 11 bases agree with TRBD1. This CDR3 is built from 14 residues. V dropped 5 bases and J dropped 4; count of bases not matched to a gene: 5. Germline V gene sequence: CDR1 SQVTM, CDR2 ANQGSEA. In DNA form, the CDR3 reads TGCAGCGTTTGGGGGACAGGGGGGGCAGATACGCAGTATTTT. It codes for CSVWGTGGADTQYF.

The chain employs TRBV10-2 and TRBJ2-1; D perhaps matches TRBD2 (5 bases). The CDR3 sequence is 13 residues long. V lost 8 bases and J 9 bases, leaving 17 bases between the germline ends. Germline values: CDR1 WSHSY, CDR2 SAAADI. CDR3 bases: TGCGCCAGCGGGAAGCGGCCCGGTAGTGAGCAGTTCTTC. Translated, it gives CASGKRPGSEQFF.

This chain connects TRBV7-3 to TRBJ2-7; D may be TRBD1 (6 bases). Trimming took 1 base from V and 5 from J, leaving 12 bases between them. Germline-derived CDR1 and CDR2 are SGHTA and FQGTGA. The CDR3 totals 14 residues. The CDR3 region is CASSLNRDTDEQYF. CDR3 nucleotides: TGTGCCAGCAGCTTAAACAGGGATACGGACGAGCAGTACTTC.

A word on this clone: Other DNA sequences of this sample code for an identical CDR3. The V and J genes are TRBV20-1 and TRBJ1-1, with D hard to call. Looked up from germline, CDR1 is DFQATT and CDR2 is SNEGSKA (reference sequence). This CDR3 comprises 10 residues. The CDR3, as DNA: TGCAGGGGGAGAAACACTGAAGCTTTCTTT. Protein sequence: CRGRNTEAFF.

The chain carries TRBV5-1 and TRBJ2-3; 7 nucleotides match TRBD1. Germline CDR1 and CDR2: SGHRS and YFSETQ. CDR3 length equals 15 residues. V dropped 4 bases and J dropped 0; count of bases not matched to a gene: 5. The chain's CDR3 is CASSAPQGSTDTQYF. CDR3 DNA: TGCGCCAGCAGCGCACCACAGGGGAGCACAGATACGCAGTATTTT. Full variable domain (rest looked up from reference TRBV5-1 and TRBJ2-3): KAGVTQTPRYLIKTRGQQVTLSCSPISGHRSVSWYQQTPGQGLQFLFEYFSETQRNKGNFPGRFSGRQFSNSRSEMNVSTLELGDSALYLCASSAPQGSTDTQYFGPGTRLTVL.

J is TRBJ2-7 and V is TRBV9; D is possibly TRBD1 (6 bases). The CDR3 sequence is 14 residues long. Germline V gene sequence: CDR1 SGDLS, CDR2 YYNGEE. V was clipped by 2 bases and J by 5 bases, with 14 bases between them. CDR3 residues: CASSVSPGQDEQYF. The CDR3, as DNA: TGTGCCAGCAGCGTTTCTCCGGGACAAGACGAGCAGTACTTC.